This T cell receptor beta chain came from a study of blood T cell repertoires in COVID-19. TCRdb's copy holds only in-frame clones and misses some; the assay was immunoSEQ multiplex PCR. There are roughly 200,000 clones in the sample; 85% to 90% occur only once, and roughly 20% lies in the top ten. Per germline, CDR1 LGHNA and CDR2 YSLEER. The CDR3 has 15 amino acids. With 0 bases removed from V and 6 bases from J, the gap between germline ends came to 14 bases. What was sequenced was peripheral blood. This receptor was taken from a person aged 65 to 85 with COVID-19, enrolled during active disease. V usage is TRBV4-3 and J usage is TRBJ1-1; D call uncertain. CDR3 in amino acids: CASSQERSLGAEAFF. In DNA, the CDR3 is TGCGCCAGCAGCCAAGAGCGCAGCCTGGGAGCTGAAGCTTTCTTT.